What follows are 8 T cell receptor beta chains derived from one specimen sequenced in a study of T cell responses to AZD1222 COVID-19 vaccine. Repertoires were generated with immunoSEQ multiplex PCR, while TCRdb's copy carries only in-frame clones and drops some. The profile shows 90,000 to 120,000 clones, approximately 89% of them singletons. Material: peripheral blood, obtained on day 0 of AZD1222 vaccination. Every receptor here comes from an adult in good health.

The gene calls are TRBV15 and TRBJ1-1; D gene uncertain. The ends were cut back, 2 bases at V and 1 base at J, with 8 bases in the middle. CDR3 length: 14 amino acids. Germline V lookup: CDR1 LNHNV, CDR2 YYDKDF (reference sequence). CDR3 protein: CATSRIGENTEAFF. The CDR3 DNA is TGTGCCACCAGCAGAATCGGGGAGAACACTGAAGCTTTCTTT.

The chain joins TRBV9 to TRBJ2-5, with D tentatively TRBD1 (6 bases). The V and J ends lost 0 bases and 5 bases respectively, with 14 bases between them. This CDR3 has 15 amino acids. Germline loops: CDR1 SGDLS, CDR2 YYNGEE. The CDR3 bases are TGTGCCAGCAGCGTAGAAGGGGGAAGGATGGAGACCCAGTACTTC. It codes for CASSVEGGRMETQYF.

The rearrangement uses TRBV19 and TRBJ1-2; 10 positions match TRBD1. Germline CDR1 reads LNHDA; CDR2 reads SQIVND (reference sequence). With V trimmed by 5 bases and J by 8 bases, 14 bases remained unmatched. The CDR3 covers 16 residues. CDR3 residues: CASSPRGSGQGVGYTF. The DNA for the CDR3 is TGTGCCAGTAGTCCTCGGGGGTCTGGACAGGGGGTCGGCTACACCTTC. Full variable domain (remainder filled in from reference TRBV19 and TRBJ1-2): DGGITQSPKYLFRKEGQNVTLSCEQNLNHDAMYWYRQDPGQGLRLIYYSQIVNDFQKGDIAEGYSVSREKKESFPLTVTSAQKNPTAFYLCASSPRGSGQGVGYTFGSGTRLTVV.

V and J are TRBV15 and TRBJ2-3; maybe TRBD2 (5 bases). The germline gives CDR1 LNHNV, CDR2 YYDKDF (reference sequence). The CDR3 is made up of 15 amino acids. With 5 bases removed from V and 4 bases from J, the gap between germline ends came to 16 bases. This chain's CDR3 is CATSSQIRGSDTQYF. The CDR3 DNA sequence: TGTGCCACCAGCTCACAAATACGGGGTTCAGATACGCAGTATTTT.

As DNA, the CDR3 is TGTGCCAGCAGCTTAGAAGCGGGGGGGCCATATGAGCAGTTCTTC. It translates to CASSLEAGGPYEQFF. The J gene is TRBJ2-1, the V gene TRBV7-2; 10 bases align to TRBD2. CDR3 size: 15 residues. J lost 8 bases, V lost 1 base, and 5 bases had no gene match. Germline V gene lookup returns CDR1 SGHTA and CDR2 FQGNSA.

The V and J genes are TRBV3-1 (or the pseudogene TRBV3-2) and TRBJ2-3; D is unclear. The germline CDR1 and CDR2 sequences are LGHDT and YNNKEL (reference sequence). The CDR3 has 15 amino acids. V lost 1 base and J lost 2, with 10 bases in between. The CDR3 nucleotides are TGTGCCAGCAGCCAAGTCCCCGAGACCACAGATACGCAGTATTTT. This gives the protein CASSQVPETTDTQYF.

This clone was found a few times. The chain employs TRBV5-8 and TRBJ1-5; possible D gene TRBD1, 5 bases. The CDR3 runs to 15 residues. Germline V gene sequence: CDR1 SGHTS, CDR2 YDEGEE. The V end was cut by 2 bases, the J end by 4 bases, with 13 bases between. The CDR3, as DNA: TGTGCCAGCAGCTTACCCCTAAGGGGTAATCAGCCCCAGCATTTT. Its protein is CASSLPLRGNQPQHF. The full variable domain, completed using reference TRBV5-8 and TRBJ1-5, is EAGVTQSPTHLIKTRGQQATLRCSPISGHTSVYWYQQALGLGLQFLLWYDEGEERNRGNFPPRFSGRQFPNYSSELNVNALELEDSALYLCASSLPLRGNQPQHFGDGTRLSIL.

The chain couples TRBV6-5 to TRBJ2-5; D is perhaps TRBD2 (6 bases). Germline CDR1 reads MNHEY; CDR2 reads SVGAGI. V lost 8 bases to trimming and J lost 5 bases, with 6 bases between them. This CDR3 has 10 amino acids. The CDR3 sequence: CASGGETQYF. The CDR3 nucleotides are TGTGCCAGCGGGGGGGAGACCCAGTACTTC.